The text below deals with one TCR beta chain. Its antigen remains unknown. This sample stems from a study of CD4 T cells in relation to SARS-CoV-2 and coronaviruses. Turning to the study itself: PBMCs were cultured with antigen for roughly nine days before TCR beta sequencing. No peptide or an HIV-1 Nef peptide pool served as negative control. Findings and limits, study-wide: Samples before the pandemic and after infection were not matched within any donor.

The V end was cut by 0 bases, the J end by 2 bases, with 9 bases between. The CDR3 is 15 residues long. Germline loops: CDR1 SGHNT, CDR2 YYREEE (reference sequence). Produced via immunoSEQ multiplex PCR; TCRdb's table is partial and in-frame only. The sample yields 15,000 to 25,000 clones, roughly four fifths seen once. The unexposed donors gave CD4+ T cells in about 2010-2019, prior to COVID-19. The cells were cultured for 9 to 11 days before CD4+ T cells were isolated. Cultures held some 2.1 million PBMCs per well with about 10 IU/ml IL-2. The chain combines TRBV5-4 with TRBJ2-1; D is unresolved. Sequencing input: CD4+ T cells from PBMCs, cultured in vitro. The TCR was taken from a human donor in good health. This CDR3 reads CASSLGSWAYNEQFF. In nucleotides, the CDR3 is TGTGCCAGCAGCTTGGGGAGTTGGGCCTACAATGAGCAGTTCTTC.